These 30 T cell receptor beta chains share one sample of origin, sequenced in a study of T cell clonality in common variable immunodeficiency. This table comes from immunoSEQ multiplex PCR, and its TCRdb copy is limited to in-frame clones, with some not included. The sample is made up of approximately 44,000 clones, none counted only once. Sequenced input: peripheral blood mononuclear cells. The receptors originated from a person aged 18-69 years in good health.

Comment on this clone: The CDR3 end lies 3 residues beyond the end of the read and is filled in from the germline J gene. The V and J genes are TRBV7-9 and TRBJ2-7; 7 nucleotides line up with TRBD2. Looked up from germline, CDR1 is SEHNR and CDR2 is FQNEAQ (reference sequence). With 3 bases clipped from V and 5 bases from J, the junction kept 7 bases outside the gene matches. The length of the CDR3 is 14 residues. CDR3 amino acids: CASSFGRENDEQYF. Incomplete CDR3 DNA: TGTGCCAGCAGCTTTGGGCGGGAGAACGACGAG.

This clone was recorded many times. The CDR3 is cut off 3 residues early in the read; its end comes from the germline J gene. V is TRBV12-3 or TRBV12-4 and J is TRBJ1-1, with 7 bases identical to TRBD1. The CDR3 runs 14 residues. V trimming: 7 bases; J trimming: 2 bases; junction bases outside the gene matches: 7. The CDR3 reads CASTQTGVNTEAFF. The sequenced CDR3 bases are TGTGCCAGCACCCAAACAGGGGTTAACACTGAA.

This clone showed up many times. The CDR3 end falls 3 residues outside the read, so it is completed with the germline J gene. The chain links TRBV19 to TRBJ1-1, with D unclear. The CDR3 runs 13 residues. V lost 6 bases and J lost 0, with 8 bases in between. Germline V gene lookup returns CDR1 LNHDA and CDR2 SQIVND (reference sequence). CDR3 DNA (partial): TGTGCCAGTAGGGGCAACATGAACACTGAA. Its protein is CASRGNMNTE. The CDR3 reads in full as CASRGNMNTEAFF.

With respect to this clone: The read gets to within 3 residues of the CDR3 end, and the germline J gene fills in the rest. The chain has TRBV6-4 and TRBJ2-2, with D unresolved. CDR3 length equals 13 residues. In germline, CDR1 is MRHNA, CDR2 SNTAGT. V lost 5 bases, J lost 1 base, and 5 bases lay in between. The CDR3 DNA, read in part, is TGTGCCAGCAGTAACGGGAACACCGGGGAG. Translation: CASSNGNTGE. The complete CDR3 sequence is CASSNGNTGELFF.

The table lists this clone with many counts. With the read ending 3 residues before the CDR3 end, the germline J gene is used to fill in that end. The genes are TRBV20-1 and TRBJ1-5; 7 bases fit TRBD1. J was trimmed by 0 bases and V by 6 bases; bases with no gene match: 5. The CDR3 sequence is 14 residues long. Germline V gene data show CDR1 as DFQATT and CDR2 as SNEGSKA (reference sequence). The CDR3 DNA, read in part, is TGCAGTGCGACTGGACAGGTTAGCAATCAGCCC. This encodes CSATGQVSNQP. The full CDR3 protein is CSATGQVSNQPQHF.

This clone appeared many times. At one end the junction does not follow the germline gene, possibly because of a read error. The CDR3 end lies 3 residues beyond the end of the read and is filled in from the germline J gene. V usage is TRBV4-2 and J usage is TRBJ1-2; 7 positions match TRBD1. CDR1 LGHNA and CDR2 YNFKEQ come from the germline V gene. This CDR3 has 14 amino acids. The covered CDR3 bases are TGTGCCAGCACCCAAAGGGGGCGGTCGAATGGC. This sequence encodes CASTQRGRSNG. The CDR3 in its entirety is CASTQRGRSNGYTF.

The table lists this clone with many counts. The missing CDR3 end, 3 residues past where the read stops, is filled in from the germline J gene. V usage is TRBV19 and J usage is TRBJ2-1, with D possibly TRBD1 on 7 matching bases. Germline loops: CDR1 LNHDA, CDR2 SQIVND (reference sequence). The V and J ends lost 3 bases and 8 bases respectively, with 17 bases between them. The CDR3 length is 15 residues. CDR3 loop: CASSIAQGDLDEQFF. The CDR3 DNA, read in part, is TGTGCCAGTAGTATTGCGCAGGGGGACTTGGATGAG.

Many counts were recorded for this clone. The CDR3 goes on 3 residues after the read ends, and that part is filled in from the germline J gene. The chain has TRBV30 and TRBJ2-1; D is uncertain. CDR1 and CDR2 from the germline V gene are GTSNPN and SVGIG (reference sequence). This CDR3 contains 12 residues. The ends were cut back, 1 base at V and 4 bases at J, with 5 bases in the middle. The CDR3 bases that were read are TGTGCCTGGAGTGCGCAGTACAATGAG. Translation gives CAWSAQYNE. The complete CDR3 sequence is CAWSAQYNEQFF.

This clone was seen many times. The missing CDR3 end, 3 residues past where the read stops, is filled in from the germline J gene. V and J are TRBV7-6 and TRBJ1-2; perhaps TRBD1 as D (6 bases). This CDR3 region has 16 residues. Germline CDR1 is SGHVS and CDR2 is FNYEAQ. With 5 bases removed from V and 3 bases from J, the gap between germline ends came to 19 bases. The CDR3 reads CASSQQGGGIDYGYTF. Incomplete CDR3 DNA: TGTGCCAGCAGCCAACAAGGGGGGGGAATAGACTATGGC.

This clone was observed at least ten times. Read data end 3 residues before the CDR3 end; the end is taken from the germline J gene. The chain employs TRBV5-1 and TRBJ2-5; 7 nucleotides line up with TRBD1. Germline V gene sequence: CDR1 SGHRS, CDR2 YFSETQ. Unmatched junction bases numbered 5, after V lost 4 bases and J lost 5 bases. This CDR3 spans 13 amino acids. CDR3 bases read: TGCGCCAGCAGCCGAGACAGGGCGGAGACC. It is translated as CASSRDRAET. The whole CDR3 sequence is CASSRDRAETQYF.

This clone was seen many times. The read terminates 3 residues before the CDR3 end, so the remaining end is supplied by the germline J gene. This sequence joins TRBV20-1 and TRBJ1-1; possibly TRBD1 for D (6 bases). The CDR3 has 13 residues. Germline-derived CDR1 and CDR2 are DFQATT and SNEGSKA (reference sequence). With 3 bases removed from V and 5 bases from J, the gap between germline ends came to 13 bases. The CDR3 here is CSASVGARTEAFF. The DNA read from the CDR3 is TGCAGTGCTAGTGTGGGGGCGCGAACTGAA.

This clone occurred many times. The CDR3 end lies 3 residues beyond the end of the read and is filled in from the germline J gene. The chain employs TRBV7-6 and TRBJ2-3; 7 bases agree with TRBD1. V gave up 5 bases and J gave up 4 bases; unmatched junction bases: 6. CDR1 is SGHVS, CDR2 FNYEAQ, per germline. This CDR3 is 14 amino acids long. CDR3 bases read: TGTGCCAGCAGCGCCGGGACAGCCCCAGATACG. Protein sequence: CASSAGTAPDT. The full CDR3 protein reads CASSAGTAPDTQYF.

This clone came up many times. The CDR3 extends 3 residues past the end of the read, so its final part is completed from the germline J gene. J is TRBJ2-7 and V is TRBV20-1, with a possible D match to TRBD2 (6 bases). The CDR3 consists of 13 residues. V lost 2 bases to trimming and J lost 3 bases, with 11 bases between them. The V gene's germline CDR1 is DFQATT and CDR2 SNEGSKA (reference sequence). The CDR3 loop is CSARLEGYYEQYF. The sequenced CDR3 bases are TGCAGTGCTAGATTGGAGGGCTACTACGAG.

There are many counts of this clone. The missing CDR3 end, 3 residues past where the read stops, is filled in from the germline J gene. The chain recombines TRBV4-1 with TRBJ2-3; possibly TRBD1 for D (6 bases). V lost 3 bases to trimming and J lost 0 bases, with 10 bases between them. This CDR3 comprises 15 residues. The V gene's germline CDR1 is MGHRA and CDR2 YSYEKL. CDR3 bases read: TGCGCCAGCAGCCACCGGACAGCTAGCACAGATACG. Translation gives CASSHRTASTDT. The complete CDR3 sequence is CASSHRTASTDTQYF.

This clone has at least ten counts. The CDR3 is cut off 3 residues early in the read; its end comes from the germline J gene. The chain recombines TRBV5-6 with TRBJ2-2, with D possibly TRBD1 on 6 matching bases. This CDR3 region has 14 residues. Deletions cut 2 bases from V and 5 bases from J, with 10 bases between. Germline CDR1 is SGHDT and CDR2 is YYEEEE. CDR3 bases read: TGTGCCAGCAGCTTCGGACAGATAACCGGGGAG. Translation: CASSFGQITGE. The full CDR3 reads CASSFGQITGELFF.

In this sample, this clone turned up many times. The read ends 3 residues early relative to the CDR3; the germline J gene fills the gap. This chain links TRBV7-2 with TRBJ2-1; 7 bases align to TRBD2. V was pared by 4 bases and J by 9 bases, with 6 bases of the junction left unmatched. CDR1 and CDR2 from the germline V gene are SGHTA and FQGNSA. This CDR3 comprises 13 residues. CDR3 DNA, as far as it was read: TGTGCCAGCAGCTCCGGACTAGAGGGTGAG. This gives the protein CASSSGLEGE. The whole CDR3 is CASSSGLEGEQFF.

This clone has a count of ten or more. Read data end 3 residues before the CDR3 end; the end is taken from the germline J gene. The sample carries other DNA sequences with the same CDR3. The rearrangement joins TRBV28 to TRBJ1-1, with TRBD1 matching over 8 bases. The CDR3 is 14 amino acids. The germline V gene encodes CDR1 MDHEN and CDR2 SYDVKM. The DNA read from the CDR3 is TGTGCCAGCAGCGACAGGGGAAGTAGCGCCGAA. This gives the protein CASSDRGSSAE. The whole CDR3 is CASSDRGSSAEAFF. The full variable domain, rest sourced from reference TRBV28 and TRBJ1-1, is DVKVTQSSRYLVKRTGEKVFLECVQDMDHENMFWYRQDPGLGLRLIYFSYDVKMKEKGDIPEGYSVSREKKERFSLILESASTNQTSMYLCASSDRGSSAEAFFGQGTRLTVV.

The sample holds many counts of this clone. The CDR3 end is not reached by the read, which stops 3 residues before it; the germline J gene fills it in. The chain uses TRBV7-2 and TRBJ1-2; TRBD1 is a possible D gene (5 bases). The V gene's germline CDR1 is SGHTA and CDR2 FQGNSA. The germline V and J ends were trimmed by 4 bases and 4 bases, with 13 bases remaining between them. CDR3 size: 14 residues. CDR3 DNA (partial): TGTGCCAGCAGCTACCGGGGGGTCAGCTATGGC. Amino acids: CASSYRGVSYG. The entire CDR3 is CASSYRGVSYGYTF.

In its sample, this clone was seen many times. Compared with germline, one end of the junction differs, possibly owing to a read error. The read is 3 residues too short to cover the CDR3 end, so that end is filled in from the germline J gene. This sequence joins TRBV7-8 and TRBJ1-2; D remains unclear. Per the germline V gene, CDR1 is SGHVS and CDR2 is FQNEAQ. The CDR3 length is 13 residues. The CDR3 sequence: CASSLATNYGYTF. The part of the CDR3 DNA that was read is TGTGCCAGCAGCCTAGCCACTAACTATGGC.

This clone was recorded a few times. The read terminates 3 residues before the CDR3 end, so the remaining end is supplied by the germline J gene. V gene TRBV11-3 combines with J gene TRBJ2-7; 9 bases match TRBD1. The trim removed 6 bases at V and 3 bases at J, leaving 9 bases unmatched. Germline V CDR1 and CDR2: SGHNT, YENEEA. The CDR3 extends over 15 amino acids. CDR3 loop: CASRPSGTGRYEQYF. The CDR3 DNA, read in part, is TGTGCCAGCAGACCCTCCGGGACAGGGCGCTACGAG.

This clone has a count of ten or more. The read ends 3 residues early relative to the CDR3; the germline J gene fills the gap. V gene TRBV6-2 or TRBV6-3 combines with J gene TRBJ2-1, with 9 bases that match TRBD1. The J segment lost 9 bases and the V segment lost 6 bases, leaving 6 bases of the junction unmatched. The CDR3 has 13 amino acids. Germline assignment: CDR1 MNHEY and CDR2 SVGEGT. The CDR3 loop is CASRTGTGSEQFF. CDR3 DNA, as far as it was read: TGTGCCAGCAGAACCGGGACAGGGTCTGAG.

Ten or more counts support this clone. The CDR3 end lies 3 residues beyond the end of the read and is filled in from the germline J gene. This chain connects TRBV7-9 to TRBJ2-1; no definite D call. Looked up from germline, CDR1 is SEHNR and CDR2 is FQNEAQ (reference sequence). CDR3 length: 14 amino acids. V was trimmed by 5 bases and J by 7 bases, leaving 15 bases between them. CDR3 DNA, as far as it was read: TGTGCCAGCAGCCCGTACGACTCACGGAATGAG. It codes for CASSPYDSRNE. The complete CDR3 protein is CASSPYDSRNEQFF. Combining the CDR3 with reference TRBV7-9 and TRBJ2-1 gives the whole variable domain DTGVSQNPRHKITKRGQNVTFRCDPISEHNRLYWYRQTLGQGPEFLTYFQNEAQLEKSRLLSDRFSAERPKGSFSTLEIQRTEQGDSAMYLCASSPYDSRNEQFFGPGTRLTVL.

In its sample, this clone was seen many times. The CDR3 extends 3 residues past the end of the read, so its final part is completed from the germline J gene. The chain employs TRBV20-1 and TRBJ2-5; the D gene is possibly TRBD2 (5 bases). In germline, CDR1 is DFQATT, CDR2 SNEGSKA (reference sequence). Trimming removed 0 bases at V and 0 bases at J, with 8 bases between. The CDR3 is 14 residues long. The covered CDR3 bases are TGCAGTGCTAGAGATGTGACTAACCAAGAGACC. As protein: CSARDVTNQET. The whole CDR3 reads CSARDVTNQETQYF.

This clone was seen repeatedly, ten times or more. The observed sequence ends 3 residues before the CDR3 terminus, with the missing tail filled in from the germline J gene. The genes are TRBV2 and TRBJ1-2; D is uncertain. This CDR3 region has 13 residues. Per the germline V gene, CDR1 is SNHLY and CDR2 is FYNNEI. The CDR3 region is CASTMTPSRGYTF. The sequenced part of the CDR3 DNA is TGTGCCAGCACTATGACACCAAGTAGAGGC.

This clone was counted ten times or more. The part of the CDR3 DNA that was read is TGCAGCGTCCCAAGGGGGTCCGGAAATGGC. Its translation is CSVPRGSGNG. The CDR3, in full, reads CSVPRGSGNGYTF. The V and J genes are TRBV29-1 and TRBJ1-2; perhaps TRBD1 as D (6 bases). Coverage ceases 3 residues before the CDR3 finishes, and the germline J gene fills in the end. Trimming removed 6 bases at V and 6 bases at J, with 17 bases between. Germline CDR1 is SQVTM and CDR2 is ANQGSEA. This CDR3 is built from 13 residues.

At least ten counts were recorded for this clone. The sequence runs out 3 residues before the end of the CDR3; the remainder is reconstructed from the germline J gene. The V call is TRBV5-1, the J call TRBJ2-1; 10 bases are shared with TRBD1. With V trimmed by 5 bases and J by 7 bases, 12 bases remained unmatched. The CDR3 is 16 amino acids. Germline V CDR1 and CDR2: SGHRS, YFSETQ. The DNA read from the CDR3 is TGCGCCAGCAGTACGCGGACAGGGGGAGTCCCTAATGAG. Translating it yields CASSTRTGGVPNE. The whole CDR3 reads CASSTRTGGVPNEQFF. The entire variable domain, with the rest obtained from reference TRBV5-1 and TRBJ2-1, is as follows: KAGVTQTPRYLIKTRGQQVTLSCSPISGHRSVSWYQQTPGQGLQFLFEYFSETQRNKGNFPGRFSGRQFSNSRSEMNVSTLELGDSALYLCASSTRTGGVPNEQFFGPGTRLTVL.

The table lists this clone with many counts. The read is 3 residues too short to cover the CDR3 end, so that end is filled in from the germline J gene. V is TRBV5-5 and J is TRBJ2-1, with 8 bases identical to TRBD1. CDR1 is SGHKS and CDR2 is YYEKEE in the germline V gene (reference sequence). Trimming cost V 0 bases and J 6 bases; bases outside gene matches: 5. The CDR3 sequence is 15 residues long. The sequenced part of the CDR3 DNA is TGTGCCAGCAGCTTGGCACAGGGGGTTGGCAATGAG. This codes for CASSLAQGVGNE. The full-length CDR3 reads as CASSLAQGVGNEQFF.

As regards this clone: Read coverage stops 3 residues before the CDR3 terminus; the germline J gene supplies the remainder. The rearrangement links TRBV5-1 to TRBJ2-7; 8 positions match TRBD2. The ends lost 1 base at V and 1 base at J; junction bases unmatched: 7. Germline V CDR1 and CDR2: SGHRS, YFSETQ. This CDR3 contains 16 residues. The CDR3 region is CASSLLTSEFSYEQYF. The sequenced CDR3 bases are TGCGCCAGCAGCTTGTTGACTAGCGAGTTTTCCTACGAG. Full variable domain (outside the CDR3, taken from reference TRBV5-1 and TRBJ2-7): KAGVTQTPRYLIKTRGQQVTLSCSPISGHRSVSWYQQTPGQGLQFLFEYFSETQRNKGNFPGRFSGRQFSNSRSEMNVSTLELGDSALYLCASSLLTSEFSYEQYFGPGTRLTVT.

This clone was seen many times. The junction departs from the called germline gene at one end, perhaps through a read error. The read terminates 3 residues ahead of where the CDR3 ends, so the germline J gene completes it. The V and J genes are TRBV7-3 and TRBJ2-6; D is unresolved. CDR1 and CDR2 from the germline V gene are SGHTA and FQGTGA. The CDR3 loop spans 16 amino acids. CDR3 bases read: TGTGCCAGCAGCCTAACCTTTTCCTCTGGGGCCAACGTC. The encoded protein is CASSLTFSSGANV. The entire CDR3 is CASSLTFSSGANVLTF. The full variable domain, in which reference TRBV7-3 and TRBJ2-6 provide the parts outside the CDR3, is GAGVSQTPSNKVTEKGKYVELRCDPISGHTALYWYRQSLGQGPEFLIYFQGTGAADDSGLPNDRFFAVRPEGSVSTLKIQRTERGDSAVYLCASSLTFSSGANVLTFGAGSRLTVL.

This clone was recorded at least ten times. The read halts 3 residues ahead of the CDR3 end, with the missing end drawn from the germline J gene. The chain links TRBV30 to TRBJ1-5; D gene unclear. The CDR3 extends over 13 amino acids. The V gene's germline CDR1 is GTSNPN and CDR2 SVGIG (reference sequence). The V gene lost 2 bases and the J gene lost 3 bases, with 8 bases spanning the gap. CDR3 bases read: TGTGCCTGGAGTACCGGGGTCAATCAGCCC. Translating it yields CAWSTGVNQP. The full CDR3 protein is CAWSTGVNQPQHF.